Below, 17 T cell receptor beta chains from the same sample are listed, as sequenced in a study of blood T cell repertoires in COVID-19. TCRdb keeps only in-frame clones here, not all; method: immunoSEQ multiplex PCR. The top ten clones hold around 3% of a sample with about 360,000 clones, around nine tenths of them seen once. The sample was peripheral blood. Receptors originate from a human donor in a cohort sampled during active COVID-19.

This clone was found a few times. The J gene is TRBJ1-1, the V gene TRBV18; no reliable D call. Trimming left V 3 bases short and J 1 base short, with 9 bases between. Looked up from germline, CDR1 is KGHSH and CDR2 is LQKENI. The CDR3 contains 14 residues. CDR3 nucleotide sequence: TGTGCCAGCTCACCTTCAGGATCGAACACTGAAGCTTTCTTT. Protein sequence: CASSPSGSNTEAFF.

This clone was observed a few times. Other DNA sequences in the same sample also yield this CDR3. The chain couples TRBV5-4 to TRBJ1-1, with D hard to call. Germline V gene sequence: CDR1 SGHNT, CDR2 YYREEE (reference sequence). V lost 0 bases to trimming and J lost 2 bases, with 5 bases between them. The CDR3 runs to 13 residues. The CDR3 sequence: CASSLGGNTEAFF. In nucleotides, the CDR3 is TGTGCCAGCAGCTTGGGAGGAAACACTGAAGCTTTCTTT.

In this sample, this clone turned up once. This rearrangement joins TRBV20-1 to TRBJ1-6; D is possibly TRBD1 (6 bases). The germline gives CDR1 DFQATT, CDR2 SNEGSKA (reference sequence). The CDR3 contains 13 residues. With 3 bases removed from V and 8 bases from J, the gap between germline ends came to 11 bases. In DNA form, the CDR3 reads TGCAGTGCTAGTTTCGGGGGGCATTCACCCCTCCACTTT. It is translated as CSASFGGHSPLHF.

The chain has TRBV28 and TRBJ2-3; possible D gene TRBD2, 5 bases. Germline CDR1 is MDHEN and CDR2 is SYDVKM. V was clipped by 5 bases and J by 2 bases, with 14 bases between them. The CDR3 is 15 amino acids. The CDR3 region is CASSTHTTNTDTQYF. The CDR3 DNA reads TGTGCCAGCAGTACCCACACGACTAACACAGATACGCAGTATTTT.

This rearrangement joins TRBV30 to TRBJ2-7; 8 positions match TRBD2. The J segment lost 3 bases and the V segment lost 3 bases, leaving 13 bases of the junction unmatched. This CDR3 is built from 16 residues. Germline V CDR1 and CDR2: GTSNPN, SVGIG (reference sequence). CDR3 sequence reads: CAWRSLAEGGIYEQYF. The CDR3 nucleotides read TGTGCCTGGAGATCACTAGCGGAGGGAGGTATCTACGAGCAGTACTTC.

The chain recombines TRBV10-1 with TRBJ1-5; D is ambiguous. Trimming stripped 6 bases from V and 1 base from J, with 19 bases between. This CDR3 contains 17 residues. Germline CDR1 and CDR2: WNHNN and SYGVQD (reference sequence). In nucleotides, the CDR3 is TGCGCCAGCAGCGCGCCCTTTCGGAGGAGAAGCAATCAGCCCCAGCATTTT. Translating gives CASSAPFRRRSNQPQHF.

The chain links TRBV5-8 to TRBJ2-1; the match to TRBD1 covers 8 bases. The CDR3 has 15 amino acids. Germline lookup yields CDR1 SGHTS and CDR2 YDEGEE. The J segment lost 4 bases and the V segment lost 4 bases, leaving 7 bases of the junction unmatched. The CDR3: CASSLSGTGYNEQFF. CDR3 sequence (DNA): TGTGCCAGCAGCCTCTCCGGGACAGGATACAATGAGCAGTTCTTC.

This chain uses TRBV20-1 with TRBJ1-1; D is perhaps TRBD1 (5 bases). CDR1 is DFQATT and CDR2 is SNEGSKA in the germline V gene (reference sequence). The CDR3 contains 12 residues. V shed 3 bases and J shed 5 bases, with 10 bases lying between them. For the CDR3, the DNA is TGCAGTGCTAGTGGGGGAGATACTGAAGCTTTCTTT. This translates into CSASGGDTEAFF.

The chain carries TRBV30 and TRBJ2-3; TRBD2 is a possible D gene (6 bases). The CDR3 has 15 residues. Trimming stripped 2 bases from V and 3 bases from J, with 15 bases between. Germline loops: CDR1 GTSNPN, CDR2 SVGIG (reference sequence). DNA for the CDR3: TGTGCCTGGAGTCCGGTTGGGGGGACGACAGATACGCAGTATTTT. It encodes CAWSPVGGTTDTQYF.

The chain couples TRBV19 to TRBJ2-7; 10 bases are shared with TRBD1. Trimming removed 5 bases from V and 0 bases from J; junction bases left unmatched: 4. Germline assignment: CDR1 LNHDA and CDR2 SQIVND (reference sequence). The CDR3 has 15 residues. The CDR3 nucleotides are TGTGCCAGTAGTCCCGGGACAGGGGTCTCCTACGAGCAGTACTTC. It is translated as CASSPGTGVSYEQYF. The full variable domain, in which reference TRBV19 and TRBJ2-7 provide the parts outside the CDR3, is DGGITQSPKYLFRKEGQNVTLSCEQNLNHDAMYWYRQDPGQGLRLIYYSQIVNDFQKGDIAEGYSVSREKKESFPLTVTSAQKNPTAFYLCASSPGTGVSYEQYFGPGTRLTVT.

Many counts were recorded for this clone. The genes are TRBV5-1 and TRBJ2-2; 12 nucleotides agree with TRBD2. The CDR3 runs 16 residues. Per the germline V gene, CDR1 is SGHRS and CDR2 is YFSETQ. Losses at the gene ends were 4 bases for V and 3 bases for J; bases not matched to a gene: 4. The CDR3 bases are TGCGCCAGCAGCGTGACTAGCGGGGGTTACACCGGGGAGCTGTTTTTT. It encodes CASSVTSGGYTGELFF. Full variable domain (missing parts from reference TRBV5-1 and TRBJ2-2): KAGVTQTPRYLIKTRGQQVTLSCSPISGHRSVSWYQQTPGQGLQFLFEYFSETQRNKGNFPGRFSGRQFSNSRSEMNVSTLELGDSALYLCASSVTSGGYTGELFFGEGSRLTVL.

The chain carries TRBV3-1 (or the pseudogene TRBV3-2) and TRBJ1-3; D is possibly TRBD1 (5 bases). The germline V gene has CDR1 LGHDT and CDR2 YNNKEL (reference sequence). The CDR3 has 14 amino acids. V lost 3 bases and J 4 bases, leaving 10 bases between the germline ends. As DNA, the CDR3 is TGTGCCAGCAGCCATCGGGGGAAGGGAAACACCATATATTTT. The encoded protein is CASSHRGKGNTIYF.

The chain couples TRBV5-1 to TRBJ1-2, with D possibly being TRBD1 (6 bases). The CDR3 length is 12 residues. V was trimmed by 3 bases and J by 4 bases, leaving 7 bases between them. From germline, CDR1 is SGHRS and CDR2 YFSETQ. The CDR3 DNA sequence: TGCGCCAGCAGCTCAGGGGTCTATGGCTACACCTTC. This encodes CASSSGVYGYTF. Filled out from reference TRBV5-1 and TRBJ1-2, the complete variable domain reads KAGVTQTPRYLIKTRGQQVTLSCSPISGHRSVSWYQQTPGQGLQFLFEYFSETQRNKGNFPGRFSGRQFSNSRSEMNVSTLELGDSALYLCASSSGVYGYTFGSGTRLTVV.

V gene TRBV14 combines with J gene TRBJ2-1, with D possibly matching TRBD2 (5 bases). CDR3 size: 15 residues. Germline assignment: CDR1 SGHDN and CDR2 FVKESK. V lost 0 bases and J 4 bases, leaving 10 bases between the germline ends. The CDR3 reads CASSQEVTRYNEQFF. For the CDR3, the DNA is TGTGCCAGCAGCCAAGAAGTAACTAGGTACAATGAGCAGTTCTTC.

The chain is built from TRBV5-1 and TRBJ1-2; 7 bases are a match to TRBD1. Germline V gene sequence: CDR1 SGHRS, CDR2 YFSETQ. This CDR3 has 14 amino acids. Germline trimming cut 4 bases from V and 8 bases from J; bases unmatched to any gene: 11. Written as DNA, the CDR3 is TGCGCCAGCAGCCCTTCGGACAGGCAGTTAGGCTACACCTTC. Translated, it gives CASSPSDRQLGYTF. The full variable domain, completed using reference TRBV5-1 and TRBJ1-2, is KAGVTQTPRYLIKTRGQQVTLSCSPISGHRSVSWYQQTPGQGLQFLFEYFSETQRNKGNFPGRFSGRQFSNSRSEMNVSTLELGDSALYLCASSPSDRQLGYTFGSGTRLTVV.

This clone was detected once. The V and J genes are TRBV28 and TRBJ1-2, with a tentative D call TRBD1 (6 bases). Germline V gene data show CDR1 as MDHEN and CDR2 as SYDVKM. Trimming stripped 4 bases from V and 5 bases from J, with 14 bases between. This CDR3 is 14 amino acids long. The CDR3 spells CASSSPGGLYGYTF. In nucleotides, the CDR3 is TGTGCCAGCAGTTCTCCGGGGGGGCTATATGGCTACACCTTC.

The chain employs TRBV25-1 and TRBJ2-2; D is perhaps TRBD1 (6 bases). Germline CDR1 reads MGHDK; CDR2 reads SYGVNS. V lost 8 bases and J 7 bases, leaving 14 bases between the germline ends. The CDR3 runs 13 residues. CDR3 loop: CASLRTVDGELFF. The DNA of the CDR3 is TGTGCCAGCCTTAGGACAGTCGACGGGGAGCTGTTTTTT.